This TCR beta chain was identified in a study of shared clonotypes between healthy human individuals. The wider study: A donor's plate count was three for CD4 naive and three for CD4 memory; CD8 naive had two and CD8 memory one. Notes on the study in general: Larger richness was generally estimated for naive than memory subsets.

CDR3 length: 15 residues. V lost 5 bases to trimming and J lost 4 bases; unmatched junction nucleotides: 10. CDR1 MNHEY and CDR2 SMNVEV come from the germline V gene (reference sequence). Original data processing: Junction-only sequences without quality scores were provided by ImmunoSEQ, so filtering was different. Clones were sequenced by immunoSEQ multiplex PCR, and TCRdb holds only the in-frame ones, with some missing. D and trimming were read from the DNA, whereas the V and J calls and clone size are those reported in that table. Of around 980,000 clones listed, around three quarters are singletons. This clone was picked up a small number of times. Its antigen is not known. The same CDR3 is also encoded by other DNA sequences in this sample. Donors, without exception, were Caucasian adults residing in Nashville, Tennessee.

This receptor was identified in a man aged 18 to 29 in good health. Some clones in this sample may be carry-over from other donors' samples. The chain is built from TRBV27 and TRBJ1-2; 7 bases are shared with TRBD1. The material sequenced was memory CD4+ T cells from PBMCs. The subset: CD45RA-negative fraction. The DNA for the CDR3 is TGTGCCAGCAGTCCCCGGGACAGACCTCTCTATGGCTACACCTTC. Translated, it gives CASSPRDRPLYGYTF.